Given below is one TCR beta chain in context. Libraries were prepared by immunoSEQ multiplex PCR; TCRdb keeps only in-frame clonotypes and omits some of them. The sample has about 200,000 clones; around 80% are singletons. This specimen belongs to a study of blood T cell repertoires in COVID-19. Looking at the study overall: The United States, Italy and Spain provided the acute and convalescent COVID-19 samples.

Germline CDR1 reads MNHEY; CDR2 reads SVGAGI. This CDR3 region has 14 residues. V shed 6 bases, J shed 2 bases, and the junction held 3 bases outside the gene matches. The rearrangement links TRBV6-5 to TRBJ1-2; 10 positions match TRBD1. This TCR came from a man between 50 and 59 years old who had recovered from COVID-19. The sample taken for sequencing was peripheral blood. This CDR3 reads CASRWDRGNYGYTF. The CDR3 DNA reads TGTGCCAGCAGGTGGGACAGGGGAAACTATGGCTACACCTTC.